This T cell receptor (beta chain) was sequenced for a study of CD8 T cells in ankylosing spondylitis. Study-level findings and limits: There was reportedly significant enrichment of clones that were disease-linked in matched ankylosing spondylitis synovial fluid. Made up of under ten highly homologous variants, a TCR beta motif appeared characteristic of ankylosing spondylitis blood. CD8+ cells made up the disease-linked clones, which were relatively rare in peripheral blood. Reactive arthritis synovial fluid and blood were previously reported to contain some motif variants.

V dropped 0 bases and J dropped 5 bases, with 17 bases sitting between them. This CDR3 is 17 amino acids long. Germline V gene lookup returns CDR1 MNHEY and CDR2 SVGEGT. A few counts support this clonotype. Its matching antigen is unknown. Quantitative 5'-RACE with molecular barcodes generated TCR beta libraries. TCRdb ran MiXCR on the 5' RACE reads and lists one entry per CDR3 protein. The sample includes around 220,000 distinct CDR3 sequences, 15% to 20% of them seen just once. This chain joins TRBV6-2 or TRBV6-3 and TRBJ2-1; either TRBD1 or TRBD2 may supply D (5 bases each). Sequenced material: blood, either unsorted or a sorted T cell fraction (not recorded which). The source of this sequence is a male donor with ankylosing spondylitis. DNA of the CDR3: TGTGCCAGCAGTTACTCCCATTTCGGGGCATCTAACAATGAGCAGTTCTTC. This encodes CASSYSHFGASNNEQFF.